Below, 2 T cell receptor beta chains from the same sample are listed, as sequenced in a study of T cell repertoires in cytomegalovirus infection. Via MiXCR, TCRdb re-called the reads, giving one row per CDR3 protein. The sample comprises 550,000 to 700,000 distinct CDR3 sequences, just under 40% of which are singletons, and around 46% rests with the top ten. These receptors have no identified antigens. Sequences were derived from cultured PBMCs, sampled from culture after CMV antigen stimulation. The origin of the receptors is a human donor in good health (CMV status not recorded). Some clones in this sample may be carry-over from other donors' samples.

This chain connects TRBV7-2 to TRBJ2-3; 11 bases fit TRBD2. The ends lost 5 bases at V and 6 bases at J; junction bases unmatched: 10. The CDR3 totals 16 residues. Per germline, CDR1 SGHTA and CDR2 FQGNSA. CDR3: CASSPRLAGGRDTQYF. Here the CDR3 DNA reads TGTGCCAGCAGCCCCCGGTTAGCGGGAGGGCGGGATACGCAGTATTTT.

This chain connects TRBV6-1 to TRBJ2-7; TRBD1 aligns across 8 bases. The CDR3 spans 14 residues. V was pared by 5 bases and J by 3 bases, with 6 bases of the junction left unmatched. Germline CDR1 and CDR2: MNHNS and SASEGT. CDR3 sequence: CASSRPGQDYEQYF. The CDR3 bases are TGTGCCAGCAGTCGACCGGGACAGGACTACGAGCAGTACTTC.